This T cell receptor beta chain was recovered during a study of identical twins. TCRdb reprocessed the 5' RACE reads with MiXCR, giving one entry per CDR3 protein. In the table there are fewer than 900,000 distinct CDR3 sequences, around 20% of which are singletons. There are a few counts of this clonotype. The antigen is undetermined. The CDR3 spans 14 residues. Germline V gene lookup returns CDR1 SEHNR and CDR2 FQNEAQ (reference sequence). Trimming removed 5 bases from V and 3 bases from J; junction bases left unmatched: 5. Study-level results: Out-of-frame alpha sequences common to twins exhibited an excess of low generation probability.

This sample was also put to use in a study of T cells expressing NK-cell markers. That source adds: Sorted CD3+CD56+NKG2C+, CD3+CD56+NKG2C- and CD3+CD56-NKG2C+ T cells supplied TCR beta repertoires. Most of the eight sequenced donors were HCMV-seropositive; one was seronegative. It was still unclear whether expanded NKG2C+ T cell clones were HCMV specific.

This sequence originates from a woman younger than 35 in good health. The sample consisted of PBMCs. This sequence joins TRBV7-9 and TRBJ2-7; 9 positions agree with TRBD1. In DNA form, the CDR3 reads TGTGCCAGCAGCCGCGGACAGGGGCTCTACGAGCAGTACTTC. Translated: CASSRGQGLYEQYF.